Listed here are 27 T cell receptor beta chains from one sample, sequenced in a study of resident and recirculating memory T cells in vitiligo. Profiling relied on immunoSEQ multiplex PCR, and the TCRdb table lists in-frame clones only, not all of them. The profile shows about 42,000 clones, 80% to 95% of them singletons. Sequencing was performed on blood. The receptors come from a male donor with vitiligo.

The chain is built from TRBV2 and TRBJ1-2; 7 bases fit TRBD1. This CDR3 region has 15 residues. The J segment lost 3 bases and the V segment lost 7 bases, leaving 11 bases of the junction unmatched. Germline CDR1 SNHLY, CDR2 FYNNEI. DNA of the CDR3: TGTGCCAGCAACATCGGCAGGGGGAGTGACTATGGCTACACCTTC. Translating gives CASNIGRGSDYGYTF.

This chain uses TRBV27 with TRBJ2-5; the D gene is possibly TRBD2 (6 bases). The V gene's germline CDR1 is MNHEY and CDR2 SMNVEV (reference sequence). Trimming pared 6 bases from V and 5 bases from J, leaving 13 bases between. The CDR3 has 13 residues. CDR3: CASRVAARETQYF. CDR3 sequence (DNA): TGTGCCAGCAGAGTAGCGGCCAGGGAGACCCAGTACTTC.

The chain combines TRBV11-3 with TRBJ2-1, with D possibly matching TRBD1 (7 bases). The germline V gene encodes CDR1 SGHNT and CDR2 YENEEA. The CDR3 is made up of 11 amino acids. The V and J ends lost 8 bases and 9 bases respectively, with 11 bases between them. This CDR3 reads CASAQGGEQFF. In DNA form, the CDR3 reads TGTGCCAGCGCCCAGGGGGGTGAGCAGTTCTTC.

The CDR3 DNA reads TGTGCCAGCAGCGGGGGGACAGGGTCGGGCCATGGCTACACCTTC. This translates into CASSGGTGSGHGYTF. The chain is built from TRBV9 and TRBJ1-2, with 9 bases matching TRBD1. Trimming at V came to 3 bases and at J to 6 bases, leaving 9 bases not matched to a gene. Germline-derived CDR1 and CDR2 are SGDLS and YYNGEE. The CDR3 runs 15 residues.

This chain uses TRBV11-2 with TRBJ1-2, with a tentative D call TRBD1 (5 bases). The CDR3 consists of 17 residues. The ends were cut back, 3 bases at V and 6 bases at J, with 23 bases in the middle. Looked up from germline, CDR1 is SGHAT and CDR2 is FQNNGV. The CDR3 region has the DNA TGTGCCAGCAGCTTTTCCCTCCGTCAGGGTTTAGATCATGGCTACACCTTC. Protein: CASSFSLRQGLDHGYTF. Together with reference TRBV11-2 and TRBJ1-2, the CDR3 gives the full variable domain: EAGVAQSPRYKIIEKRQSVAFWCNPISGHATLYWYQQILGQGPKLLIQFQNNGVVDDSQLPKDRFSAERLKGVDSTLKIQPAKLEDSAVYLCASSFSLRQGLDHGYTFGSGTRLTVV.

The CDR3 loop reads CASSLGRAGVQTGDEQYF. The CDR3 nucleotides read TGCGCCAGCAGCTTGGGAAGGGCGGGGGTTCAAACTGGCGACGAGCAGTACTTC. The chain couples TRBV5-1 to TRBJ2-7; 7 bases are a match to TRBD2. The CDR3 length is 18 residues. V dropped 0 bases and J dropped 5; count of bases not matched to a gene: 17. Germline V CDR1 and CDR2: SGHRS, YFSETQ.

This clone was found once. The CDR3 DNA reads TGTGCCAGTAGTGATTACAGGGGGCTGGTTTATGGCTACACCTTC. Its translation: CASSDYRGLVYGYTF. V gene TRBV19 combines with J gene TRBJ1-2; TRBD1 aligns across 9 bases. Per germline, CDR1 LNHDA and CDR2 SQIVND (reference sequence). V lost 5 bases to trimming and J lost 5 bases; unmatched junction nucleotides: 9. The CDR3 has 15 amino acids.

The V gene is TRBV9, the J gene TRBJ2-1; TRBD2 matches 9 bases. CDR1 SGDLS and CDR2 YYNGEE come from the germline V gene. The CDR3 is 17 amino acids. The V gene end was trimmed by 0 bases and the J gene end by 6 bases; junction bases not matched to a gene: 10. CDR3 sequence (DNA): TGTGCCAGCAGCGTAGATTCCGCTAGCGGGGTCCTCAATGAGCAGTTCTTC. Protein product: CASSVDSASGVLNEQFF.

Only one count was recorded for this clone. The chain carries TRBV4-1 and TRBJ2-5; the D is unclear. The V end lost 0 bases, the J end lost 5 bases, and 10 bases lay between the germline ends. Germline loops: CDR1 MGHRA, CDR2 YSYEKL. This CDR3 spans 14 amino acids. CDR3 bases: TGCGCCAGCAGCCAAGAAACCCGGTTGGAGACCCAGTACTTC. This gives the protein CASSQETRLETQYF.

The V call is TRBV7-2, the J call TRBJ1-6, with TRBD1 identical over 7 bases. Germline V gene sequence: CDR1 SGHTA, CDR2 FQGNSA. Unmatched junction bases numbered 8, after V lost 5 bases and J lost 16 bases. The CDR3 is 12 residues long. In nucleotides, the CDR3 is TGTGCCAGCAGCCAAGTTGGGGACAGTCTCCACTTT. It specifies CASSQVGDSLHF.

The V gene is TRBV19, the J gene TRBJ2-5, with no clear D. Germline V lookup: CDR1 LNHDA, CDR2 SQIVND (reference sequence). V lost 5 bases and J lost 2, with 15 bases in between. This CDR3 contains 15 residues. CDR3 amino acids: CASSVSSANQETQYF. The CDR3 DNA follows: TGTGCCAGTAGTGTTTCCAGCGCAAATCAAGAGACCCAGTACTTC.

The V and J genes are TRBV11-3 and TRBJ1-1; 7 nucleotides match TRBD1. Germline-derived CDR1 and CDR2 are SGHNT and YENEEA. This CDR3 spans 17 amino acids. J lost 0 bases, V lost 4 bases, and 11 bases had no gene match. CDR3 in DNA: TGTGCCAGCAGCTCCGACAGGGTCCAACACCTGAACACTGAAGCTTTCTTT. Amino acid sequence: CASSSDRVQHLNTEAFF. Variable domain in full (rest from reference TRBV11-3 and TRBJ1-1): EAGVVQSPRYKIIEKKQPVAFWCNPISGHNTLYWYLQNLGQGPELLIRYENEEAVDDSQLPKDRFSAERLKGVDSTLKIQPAELGDSAVYLCASSSDRVQHLNTEAFFGQGTRLTVV.

This chain links TRBV7-9 with TRBJ1-2, with a weak D call TRBD1 (5 bases). V was clipped by 5 bases and J by 4 bases, with 11 bases between them. CDR1 is SEHNR and CDR2 is FQNEAQ in the germline V gene (reference sequence). This CDR3 spans 13 amino acids. This chain's CDR3 is CASSPTVGYGYTF. The DNA for the CDR3 is TGTGCCAGCAGCCCGACAGTCGGCTATGGCTACACCTTC. The full variable domain, with the rest looked up from reference TRBV7-9 and TRBJ1-2, is DTGVSQNPRHKITKRGQNVTFRCDPISEHNRLYWYRQTLGQGPEFLTYFQNEAQLEKSRLLSDRFSAERPKGSFSTLEIQRTEQGDSAMYLCASSPTVGYGYTFGSGTRLTVV.

The V call is TRBV6-4, the J call TRBJ1-3, with TRBD1 identical over 8 bases. The CDR3 is made up of 13 amino acids. J lost 11 bases, V lost 3 bases, and 6 bases had no gene match. From germline, CDR1 is MRHNA and CDR2 SNTAGT. The CDR3 protein is CASSEDRGSAIYF. The CDR3, as DNA: TGTGCCAGCAGTGAAGACAGGGGAAGCGCCATATATTTT.

The chain links TRBV7-2 to TRBJ1-5; weak D call: TRBD1 (5 bases). The CDR3 contains 14 residues. V lost 5 bases and J lost 3, with 11 bases in between. CDR1 and CDR2 (germline): SGHTA, FQGNSA. CDR3 region: CASSTWGLNQPQHF. The CDR3 nucleotides are TGTGCCAGCAGCACCTGGGGCCTCAATCAGCCCCAGCATTTT.

This clone was recorded only once. The same CDR3 can be traced to other DNA sequences in this sample. V gene TRBV4-2 combines with J gene TRBJ2-3; TRBD2 might be the D (5 bases). Germline lookup yields CDR1 LGHNA and CDR2 YNFKEQ. The V end lost 0 bases, the J end lost 8 bases, and 9 bases lay between the germline ends. This CDR3 contains 13 residues. The CDR3 sequence: CASSQDRAGTQYF. As DNA, the CDR3 is TGTGCCAGCAGCCAAGATCGGGCGGGTACGCAGTATTTT.

J is TRBJ2-3 and V is TRBV5-4, with D unresolved. Germline V CDR1 and CDR2: SGHNT, YYREEE (reference sequence). The CDR3 has 14 residues. V was clipped by 2 bases and J by 4 bases, with 11 bases between them. CDR3 sequence: CASSFAAYPDTQYF. CDR3 nucleotide sequence: TGTGCCAGCAGCTTTGCTGCCTACCCAGATACGCAGTATTTT.

The rearrangement joins TRBV10-3 to TRBJ2-3, with 7 nucleotides matching TRBD2. This CDR3 has 15 amino acids. CDR1 is ENHRY, CDR2 SYGVKD, per germline. With V trimmed by 5 bases and J by 0 bases, 5 bases remained unmatched. As DNA, the CDR3 is TGTGCCATCAGTTCTACGGGAGGAAGCACAGATACGCAGTATTTT. Its translation is CAISSTGGSTDTQYF.

CDR3 protein: CASSLAGTPLGGYTF. The DNA for the CDR3 is TGTGCCAGCAGCTTAGCTGGGACTCCTTTGGGCGGCTACACCTTC. The rearrangement uses TRBV7-2 and TRBJ1-2, with D perhaps matching TRBD1 (5 bases). Trimming left V 0 bases short and J 8 bases short, with 16 bases between. Per the germline V gene, CDR1 is SGHTA and CDR2 is FQGNSA. The CDR3 length is 15 residues.

The chain is built from TRBV7-2 and TRBJ1-2, with a tentative D call TRBD1 (5 bases). Germline V lookup: CDR1 SGHTA, CDR2 FQGNSA. V shed 1 base and J shed 4 bases, with 16 bases lying between them. The CDR3 sequence is 16 residues long. The CDR3 coding sequence is TGTGCCAGCAGCTTAGGGCGGGGCCAGGGTTTCTATGGCTACACCTTC. It specifies CASSLGRGQGFYGYTF.

There are a few counts of this clone. This chain uses TRBV30 with TRBJ1-2, with 11 bases matching TRBD1. CDR3 size: 14 residues. J gave up 4 bases and V 5 bases, and 6 bases lay outside the gene matches. CDR1 is GTSNPN and CDR2 is SVGIG in the germline V gene (reference sequence). CDR3: CAWDKGQGAYGYTF. The CDR3 DNA follows: TGTGCCTGGGACAAAGGACAGGGGGCCTATGGCTACACCTTC.

CDR3 bases: TGTGCCAGCAGCGCCCCCGGGGGGGTCGAGACCCAGTACTTC. Its protein product is CASSAPGGVETQYF. The chain links TRBV9 to TRBJ2-5; 8 nucleotides agree with TRBD2. The germline V gene has CDR1 SGDLS and CDR2 YYNGEE. Trimming took 3 bases from V and 5 from J; bases not matched to a gene: 6. The CDR3 runs to 14 residues.

This sequence joins TRBV6-1 and TRBJ1-3, with TRBD1 matching over 7 bases. The CDR3 extends over 17 amino acids. Per germline, CDR1 MNHNS and CDR2 SASEGT. The V segment lost 4 bases and the J segment 2 bases; nucleotides outside the gene matches: 11. CDR3 DNA sequence: TGTGCCAGCAGTGTGGGGACAGTCGACGATACTGGAAACACCATATATTTT. As protein: CASSVGTVDDTGNTIYF.

The chain links TRBV30 to TRBJ2-3; D remains unclear. Trimming took 2 bases from V and 5 from J, leaving 8 bases between them. The CDR3 has 12 residues. Germline CDR1 GTSNPN, CDR2 SVGIG (reference sequence). CDR3 coding DNA: TGTGCCTGGAGTCCAACGGGAGATACGCAGTATTTT. It is translated as CAWSPTGDTQYF.

The V gene is TRBV2, the J gene TRBJ2-7; tentative D call: TRBD2 (6 bases). The CDR3 loop spans 13 amino acids. Trimming shortened V by 6 bases and J by 2 bases, and 11 bases separated the two germline ends. The germline V gene has CDR1 SNHLY and CDR2 FYNNEI. The CDR3 DNA follows: TGTGCCAGCAGGCTCGGAGGGACCTACGAGCAGTACTTC. It translates to CASRLGGTYEQYF.

V is TRBV4-3 and J is TRBJ2-3; TRBD1 agrees at 8 bases. The CDR3 is 16 residues long. CDR1 and CDR2 (germline): LGHNA, YSLEER. Trimming at V came to 2 bases and at J to 2 bases, leaving 6 bases not matched to a gene. The CDR3 DNA reads TGCGCCAGCAGCCAATTGACAGGGGTCGCCACAGATACGCAGTATTTT. Residues: CASSQLTGVATDTQYF.

This chain connects TRBV7-6 to TRBJ2-1, with 8 positions matching TRBD1. V lost 5 bases, J lost 6 bases, and 9 bases stayed unmatched. Germline CDR1 reads SGHVS; CDR2 reads FNYEAQ. This CDR3 is 15 amino acids long. The CDR3 spells CASSQRQGKINEQFF. The CDR3, as DNA: TGTGCCAGCAGCCAAAGACAGGGGAAGATCAATGAGCAGTTCTTC.